This TCR beta chain was captured in a study of shared clonotypes between healthy human individuals. The length of the CDR3 is 15 residues. V lost 3 bases to trimming and J lost 0 bases, with 6 bases between them. Germline V gene data show CDR1 as SGHVS and CDR2 as FQNEAQ. Some clones are missing from TCRdb's copy, which holds only in-frame ones; the method was immunoSEQ multiplex PCR. The sample holds 600,000 to 700,000 clones, 55% to 85% seen once. The rearrangement joins TRBV7-8 to TRBJ2-6; D unresolved. Sequencing was carried out using memory CD4+ T cells sorted from blood. The subset denotes: CD45RA-negative fraction. This TCR came from a woman aged 25 to 45 in good health. CDR3 amino acids: CASSFVASGANVLTF. The CDR3 DNA reads TGTGCCAGCAGCTTTGTGGCCTCTGGGGCCAACGTCCTGACTTTC.